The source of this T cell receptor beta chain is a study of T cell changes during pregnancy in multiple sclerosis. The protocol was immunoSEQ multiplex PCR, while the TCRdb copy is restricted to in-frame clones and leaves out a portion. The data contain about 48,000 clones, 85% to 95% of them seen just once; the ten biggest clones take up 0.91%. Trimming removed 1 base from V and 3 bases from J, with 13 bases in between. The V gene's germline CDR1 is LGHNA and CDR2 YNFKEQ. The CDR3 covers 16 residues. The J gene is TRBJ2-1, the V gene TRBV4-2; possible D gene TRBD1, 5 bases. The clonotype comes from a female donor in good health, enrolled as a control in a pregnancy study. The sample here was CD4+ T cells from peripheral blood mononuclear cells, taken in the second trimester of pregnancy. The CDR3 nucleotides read TGTGCCAGCAGCCAAGTAGCCAGGGCTGACTACAATGAGCAGTTCTTC. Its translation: CASSQVARADYNEQFF.